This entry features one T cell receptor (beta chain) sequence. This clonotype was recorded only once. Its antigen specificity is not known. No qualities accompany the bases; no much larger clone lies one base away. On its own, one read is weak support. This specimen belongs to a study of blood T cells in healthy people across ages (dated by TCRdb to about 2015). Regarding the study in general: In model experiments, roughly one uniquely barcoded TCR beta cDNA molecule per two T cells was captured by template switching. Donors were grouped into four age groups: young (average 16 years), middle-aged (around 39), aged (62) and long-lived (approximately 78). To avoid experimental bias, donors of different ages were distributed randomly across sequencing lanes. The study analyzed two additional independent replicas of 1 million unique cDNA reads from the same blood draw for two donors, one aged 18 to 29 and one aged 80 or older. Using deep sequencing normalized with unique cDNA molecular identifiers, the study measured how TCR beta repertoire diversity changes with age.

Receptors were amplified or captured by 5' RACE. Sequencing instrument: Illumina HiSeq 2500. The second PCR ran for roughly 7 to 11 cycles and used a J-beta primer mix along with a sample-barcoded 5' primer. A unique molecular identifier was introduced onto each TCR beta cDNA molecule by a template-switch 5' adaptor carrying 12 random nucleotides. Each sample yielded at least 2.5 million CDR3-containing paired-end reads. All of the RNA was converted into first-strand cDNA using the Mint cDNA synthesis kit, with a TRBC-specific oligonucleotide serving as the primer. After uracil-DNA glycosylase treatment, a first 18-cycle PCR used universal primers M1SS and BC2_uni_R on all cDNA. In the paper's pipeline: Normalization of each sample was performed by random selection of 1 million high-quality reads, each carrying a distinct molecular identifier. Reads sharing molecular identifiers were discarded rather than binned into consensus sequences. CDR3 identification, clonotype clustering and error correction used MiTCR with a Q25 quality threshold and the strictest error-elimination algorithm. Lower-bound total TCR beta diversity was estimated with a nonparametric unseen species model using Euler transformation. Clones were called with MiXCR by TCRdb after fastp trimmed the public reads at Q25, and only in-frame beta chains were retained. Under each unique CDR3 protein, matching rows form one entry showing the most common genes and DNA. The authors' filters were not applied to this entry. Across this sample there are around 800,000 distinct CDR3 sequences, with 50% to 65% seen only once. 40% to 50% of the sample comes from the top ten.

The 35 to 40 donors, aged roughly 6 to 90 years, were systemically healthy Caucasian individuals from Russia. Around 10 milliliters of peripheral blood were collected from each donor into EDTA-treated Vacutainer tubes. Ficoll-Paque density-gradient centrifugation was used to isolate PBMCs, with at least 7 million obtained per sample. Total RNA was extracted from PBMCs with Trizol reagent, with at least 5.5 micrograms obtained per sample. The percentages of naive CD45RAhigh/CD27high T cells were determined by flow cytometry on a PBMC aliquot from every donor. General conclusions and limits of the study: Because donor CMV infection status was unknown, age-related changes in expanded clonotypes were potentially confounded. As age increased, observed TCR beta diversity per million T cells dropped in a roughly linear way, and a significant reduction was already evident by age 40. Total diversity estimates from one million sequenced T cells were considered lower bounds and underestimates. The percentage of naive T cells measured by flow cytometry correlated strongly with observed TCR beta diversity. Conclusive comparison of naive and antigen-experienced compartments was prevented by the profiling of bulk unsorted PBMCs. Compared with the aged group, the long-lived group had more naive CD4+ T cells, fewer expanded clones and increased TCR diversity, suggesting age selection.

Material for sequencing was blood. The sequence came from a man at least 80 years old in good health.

The nucleotide sequence is given as TGTGCCAGCAGTTATACCGAAGAGACCCAGTACTTC. This sequence encodes CASSYTEETQYF. The V and J segments used are TRBV6-6 and TRBJ2-5, with the D segment identity uncertain. For CDR1 and CDR2, the germline V gene (reference sequence) lists MNHNY and SVGAGI. V is pared back by 3 bases and J by 3 bases, with 5 bases lying between the germline termini. The CDR3 runs 12 amino acids, cysteine and phenylalanine included. Only the CDR3 region is kept as DNA, spanning 36 bases read in frame from base 1.